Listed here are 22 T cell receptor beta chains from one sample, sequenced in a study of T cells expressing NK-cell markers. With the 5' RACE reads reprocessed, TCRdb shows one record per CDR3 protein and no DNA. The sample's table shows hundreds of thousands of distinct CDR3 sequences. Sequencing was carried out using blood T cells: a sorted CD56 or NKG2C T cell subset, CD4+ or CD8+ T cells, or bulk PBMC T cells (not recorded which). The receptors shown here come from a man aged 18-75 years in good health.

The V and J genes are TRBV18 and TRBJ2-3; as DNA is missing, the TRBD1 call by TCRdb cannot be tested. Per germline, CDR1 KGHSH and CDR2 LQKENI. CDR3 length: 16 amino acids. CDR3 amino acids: CASSHRPGDPPDTQYF.

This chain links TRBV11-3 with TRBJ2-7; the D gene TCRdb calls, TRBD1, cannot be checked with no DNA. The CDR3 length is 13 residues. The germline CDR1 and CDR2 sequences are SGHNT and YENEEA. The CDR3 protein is CASSYRDIDEQYF.

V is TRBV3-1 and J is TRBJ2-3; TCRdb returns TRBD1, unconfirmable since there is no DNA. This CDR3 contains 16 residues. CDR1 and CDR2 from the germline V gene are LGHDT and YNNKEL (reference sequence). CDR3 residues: CARTPCTTAETDTQYF.

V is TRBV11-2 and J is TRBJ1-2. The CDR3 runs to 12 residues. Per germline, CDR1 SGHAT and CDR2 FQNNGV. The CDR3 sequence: CASSLPNYGYTF.

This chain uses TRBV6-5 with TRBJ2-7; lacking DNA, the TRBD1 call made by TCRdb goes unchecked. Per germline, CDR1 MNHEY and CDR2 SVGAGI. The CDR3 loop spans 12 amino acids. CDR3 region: CASKRGPHEQYF.

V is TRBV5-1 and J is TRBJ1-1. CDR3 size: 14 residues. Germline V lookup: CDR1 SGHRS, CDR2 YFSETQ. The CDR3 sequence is CASSFGAMNTEAFF.

CDR3 region: CASSYSGKTSPYEQYF. The V gene is TRBV7-9, the J gene TRBJ2-7. The CDR3 is 16 amino acids. Germline CDR1 is SEHNR and CDR2 is FQNEAQ (reference sequence). The variable domain in full, with the rest retrieved from reference TRBV7-9 and TRBJ2-7, is DTGVSQNPRHKITKRGQNVTFRCDPISEHNRLYWYRQTLGQGPEFLTYFQNEAQLEKSRLLSDRFSAERPKGSFSTLEIQRTEQGDSAMYLCASSYSGKTSPYEQYFGPGTRLTVT.

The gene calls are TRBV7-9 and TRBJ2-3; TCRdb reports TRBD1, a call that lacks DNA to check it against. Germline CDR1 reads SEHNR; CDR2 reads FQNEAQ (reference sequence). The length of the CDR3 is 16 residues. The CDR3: CASSPTGRKSTDTQYF. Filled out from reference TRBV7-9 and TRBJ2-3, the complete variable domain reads DTGVSQNPRHKITKRGQNVTFRCDPISEHNRLYWYRQTLGQGPEFLTYFQNEAQLEKSRLLSDRFSAERPKGSFSTLEIQRTEQGDSAMYLCASSPTGRKSTDTQYFGPGTRLTVL.

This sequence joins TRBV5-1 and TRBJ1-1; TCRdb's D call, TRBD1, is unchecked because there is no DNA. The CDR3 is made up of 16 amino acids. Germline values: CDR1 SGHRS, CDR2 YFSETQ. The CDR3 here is CASSHDSGTRRTEAFF.

CDR3 protein: CASSSRSEDTQYF. J is TRBJ2-3 and V is TRBV7-3. The CDR3 length is 13 residues. Germline V gene data show CDR1 as SGHTA and CDR2 as FQGTGA. Combining the CDR3 with reference TRBV7-3 and TRBJ2-3 gives the whole variable domain GAGVSQTPSNKVTEKGKYVELRCDPISGHTALYWYRQSLGQGPEFLIYFQGTGAADDSGLPNDRFFAVRPEGSVSTLKIQRTERGDSAVYLCASSSRSEDTQYFGPGTRLTVL.

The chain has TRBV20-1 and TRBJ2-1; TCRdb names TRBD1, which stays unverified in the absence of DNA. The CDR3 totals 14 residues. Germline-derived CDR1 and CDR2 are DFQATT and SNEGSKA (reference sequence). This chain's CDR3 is CSAGEWGSNEQQFF.

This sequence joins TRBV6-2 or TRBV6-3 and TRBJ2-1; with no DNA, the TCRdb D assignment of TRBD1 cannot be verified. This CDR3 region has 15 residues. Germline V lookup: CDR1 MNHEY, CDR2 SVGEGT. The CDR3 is CASSTRDRVINEQFF.

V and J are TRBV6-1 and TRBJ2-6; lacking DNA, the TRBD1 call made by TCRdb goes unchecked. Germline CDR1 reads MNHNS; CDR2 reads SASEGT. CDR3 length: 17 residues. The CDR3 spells CASSPANGLSGANVLTF.

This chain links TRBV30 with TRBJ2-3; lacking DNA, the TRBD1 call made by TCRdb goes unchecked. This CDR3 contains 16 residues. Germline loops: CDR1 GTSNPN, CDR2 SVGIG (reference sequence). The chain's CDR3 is CAWSRASGVIADTQYF.

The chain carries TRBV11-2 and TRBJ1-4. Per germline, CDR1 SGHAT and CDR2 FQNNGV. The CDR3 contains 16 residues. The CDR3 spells CASSRMDSGENEKLFF.

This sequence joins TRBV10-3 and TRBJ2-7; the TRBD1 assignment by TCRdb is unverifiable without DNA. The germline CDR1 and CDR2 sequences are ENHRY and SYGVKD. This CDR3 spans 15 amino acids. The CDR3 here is CAISESGRGFDEQYF.

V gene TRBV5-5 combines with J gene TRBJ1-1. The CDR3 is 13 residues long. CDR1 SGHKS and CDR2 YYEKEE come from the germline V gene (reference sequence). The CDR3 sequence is CASSLAGFPEAFF.

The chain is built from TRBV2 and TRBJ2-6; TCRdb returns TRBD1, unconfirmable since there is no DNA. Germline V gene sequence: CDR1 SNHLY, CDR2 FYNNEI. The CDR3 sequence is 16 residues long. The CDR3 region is CASRVTGFGGANVLTF.

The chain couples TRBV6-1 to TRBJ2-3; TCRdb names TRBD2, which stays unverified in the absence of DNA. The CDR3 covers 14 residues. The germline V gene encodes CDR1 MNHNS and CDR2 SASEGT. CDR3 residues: CATRRGGSTDTQYF.

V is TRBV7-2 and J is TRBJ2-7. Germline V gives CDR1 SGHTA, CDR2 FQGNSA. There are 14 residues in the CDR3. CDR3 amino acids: CASTLSGAKYEQYF.

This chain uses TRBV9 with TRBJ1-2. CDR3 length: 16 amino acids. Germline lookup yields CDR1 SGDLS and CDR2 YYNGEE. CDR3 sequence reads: CASSVGSGISNYGYTF.

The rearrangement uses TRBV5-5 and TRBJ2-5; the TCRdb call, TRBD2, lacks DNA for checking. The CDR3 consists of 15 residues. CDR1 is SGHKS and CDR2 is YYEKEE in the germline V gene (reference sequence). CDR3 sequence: CASSFPQRGVETQYF.